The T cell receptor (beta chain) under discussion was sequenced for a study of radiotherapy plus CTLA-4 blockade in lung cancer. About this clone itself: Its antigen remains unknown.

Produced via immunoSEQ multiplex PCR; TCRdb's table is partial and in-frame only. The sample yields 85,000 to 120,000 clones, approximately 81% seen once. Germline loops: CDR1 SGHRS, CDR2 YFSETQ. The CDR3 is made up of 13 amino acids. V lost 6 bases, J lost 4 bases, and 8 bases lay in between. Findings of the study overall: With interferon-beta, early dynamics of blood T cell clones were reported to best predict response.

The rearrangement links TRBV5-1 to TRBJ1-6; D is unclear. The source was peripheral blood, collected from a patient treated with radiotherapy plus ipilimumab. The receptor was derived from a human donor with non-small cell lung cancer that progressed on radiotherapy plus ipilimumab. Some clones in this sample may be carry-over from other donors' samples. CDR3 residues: CASKHTYNSPLHF. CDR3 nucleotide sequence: TGCGCCAGCAAGCATACTTATAATTCACCCCTCCACTTT.